This paragraph reports one T cell receptor (beta chain). Antigen unknown. With a J-beta primer mix and a sample-barcoded 5' primer, a second PCR ran about 7 to 12 cycles. TCRdb re-called the 5' RACE reads through MiXCR, storing one row per CDR3 protein. Among about 970,000 distinct CDR3 sequences listed, 51% were seen once. The sample originates from a study of blood T cells in healthy people across ages. Findings and limits, study-wide: Diversity figures based on one million T cells were deemed too low.

Donors ranged from roughly 6 to 90 years old and were healthy Caucasians in Russia. There were at least 5 micrograms of total RNA extracted from every sample. CDR3 length: 15 amino acids. J gave up 1 base and V 6 bases, and 8 bases lay outside the gene matches. The germline CDR1 and CDR2 sequences are MNHNY and SVGAGI (reference sequence). The chain couples TRBV6-6 to TRBJ2-5; TRBD2 aligns across 7 bases. This receptor was obtained from a woman between 55 and 75 years old in good health. The material sequenced was blood. CDR3 sequence reads: CASSWGRGGQETQYF. In DNA, the CDR3 is TGTGCCAGCAGCTGGGGGAGGGGTGGCCAAGAGACCCAGTACTTC.